This T cell receptor (beta chain) was observed in a study of blood T cell repertoires in COVID-19. During active infection, Seattle patients enrolled and were then monitored through disease. In the authors' methods: Reference gene primer amplification gave estimated nucleated cell counts. The method was immunoSEQ multiplex PCR; TCRdb's version includes in-frame clones alone and lacks a portion of them. The V and J calls and clone size come from that table; D and trimming were worked out from the DNA. The sample holds about 68,000 clones, approximately 90% seen once. The CDR3 sequence is 16 residues long. Per the germline V gene, CDR1 is LNHNV and CDR2 is YYDKDF (reference sequence). The V end was cut by 0 bases, the J end by 0 bases, with 9 bases between.

V and J are TRBV15 and TRBJ2-1, with D perhaps matching TRBD2 (6 bases). This receptor was obtained from a man aged 45 to 65 with COVID-19, enrolled during active disease. Source material: peripheral blood. CDR3 DNA: TGTGCCACCAGCAGAGATCTCGGGAGCTCCTACAATGAGCAGTTCTTC. Translated: CATSRDLGSSYNEQFF.